This TCR beta chain was captured by sequencing in a study of OX40 agonist ivuxolimab in advanced cancers. Looking at the study overall: Patients were given ivuxolimab, an antibody that agonizes OX40 (CD134).

Excluded were patients having autoimmune disease history or systemic immunosuppression. Generated by immunoSEQ multiplex PCR, the TCRdb table keeps only in-frame clones and is missing some. The sample has 50,000 to 65,000 clones, around 90% seen once. The germline CDR1 and CDR2 sequences are SGHNT and YENEEA. This CDR3 has 13 amino acids. V trimming: 4 bases; J trimming: 7 bases; junction bases outside the gene matches: 4. Specimen: CD4+ or CD8+ T cells sorted from blood, collected in a trial of the OX40 agonist ivuxolimab. The sequence was obtained from an adult with an advanced solid tumor such as melanoma, head and neck, liver or kidney cancer. The rearrangement links TRBV11-3 to TRBJ2-1, with 7 bases aligning to TRBD2. CDR3 bases: TGTGCCAGCAGCTCCGGGACTACGAATGAGCAGTTCTTC. This gives the protein CASSSGTTNEQFF.